This T cell receptor beta chain appears in the sequencing data of a study of cytomegalovirus exposure and HLA in healthy donors (dated by TCRdb to the late 2010s). Regarding the research as a whole: According to a later analysis, one platform produced both the roughly 110 validation repertoires and the roughly 640 repertoires of the first cohort. Along with the approximately 650-subject first cohort, a separate validation cohort of over a hundred different subjects was used. The study combined high-throughput TCR immunosequencing, statistical association of individual TCRs with disease status, and machine learning to predict cytomegalovirus infection status. The aim of the study was to test whether cataloging public T cell receptors could identify signatures of past pathogen exposure. Overall results and qualifications from the work: All 120 or so repertoires were used to score co-occurrence in the validation cohort in a later analysis, because that analysis had no HLA typing for the cohort. In vitro tests confirmed that a few of the cytomegalovirus-associated TCR beta chains recognize cytomegalovirus antigens. In the study, 150 to 200 TCR beta chains were listed as associated with cytomegalovirus. A later analysis found that TCRs clustered in the first cohort also tended to co-occur in the roughly 120 validation repertoires, with approximately 93% of cluster scores above 0. While some public TCRs were present in many individuals, most TCR sequences turned up only very rarely across donors. Cytomegalovirus status was reported to be diagnosed by the classifier with high specificity and sensitivity in both the original and validation cohorts. The authors suggested that the approach could potentially be generalized to other disease states and immunological phenotypes.

Turning to this clone: The antigen it binds to is not known. Base qualities were left out, and no much larger clone turns up one base away.

Library prep was done by the immunoSEQ multiplex PCR assay. The paper's processing steps were these. A statistical classification framework was built for diagnosing cytomegalovirus status from the catalog of TCR beta chain sequences. Entries here come from immuneACCESS through TCRdb and include only in-frame sequences with V and J called. Some clones fail to appear in such tables; in the studies checked, an unresolved V gene covers under half of the shortfall, and the cause of the remainder is unknown. The DNA gave D and trimming, while V, J and clone size come from that table. In all, the sample holds about 110,000 clones, and 90% to 96% of those were seen once. 0.67% of the sample lies in the top ten. The donors were included in the validation cohort of over a hundred subjects, a group kept apart from the roughly 610-subject first cohort. A distance of 15 bases separates the germline ends of V and J, which lose 2 bases and 5 bases respectively. Taken from cysteine to phenylalanine, the CDR3 has 15 residues. Only CDR3 DNA remains: 45 bases, in frame from the first base. For CDR1 and CDR2, the germline V gene lists LGHNA and YNFKEQ.

Sequencing used PBMCs. The receptor comes from a young woman in good health and CMV-seronegative. The rearrangement joined TRBV4-2 to TRBJ1-1, and the D gene may be TRBD1, 6 bases matching. CDR3 loop: CASSQLPSRGTEAFF. The DNA sequence is TGTGCCAGCAGCCAACTTCCGAGCAGGGGAACTGAAGCTTTCTTT.